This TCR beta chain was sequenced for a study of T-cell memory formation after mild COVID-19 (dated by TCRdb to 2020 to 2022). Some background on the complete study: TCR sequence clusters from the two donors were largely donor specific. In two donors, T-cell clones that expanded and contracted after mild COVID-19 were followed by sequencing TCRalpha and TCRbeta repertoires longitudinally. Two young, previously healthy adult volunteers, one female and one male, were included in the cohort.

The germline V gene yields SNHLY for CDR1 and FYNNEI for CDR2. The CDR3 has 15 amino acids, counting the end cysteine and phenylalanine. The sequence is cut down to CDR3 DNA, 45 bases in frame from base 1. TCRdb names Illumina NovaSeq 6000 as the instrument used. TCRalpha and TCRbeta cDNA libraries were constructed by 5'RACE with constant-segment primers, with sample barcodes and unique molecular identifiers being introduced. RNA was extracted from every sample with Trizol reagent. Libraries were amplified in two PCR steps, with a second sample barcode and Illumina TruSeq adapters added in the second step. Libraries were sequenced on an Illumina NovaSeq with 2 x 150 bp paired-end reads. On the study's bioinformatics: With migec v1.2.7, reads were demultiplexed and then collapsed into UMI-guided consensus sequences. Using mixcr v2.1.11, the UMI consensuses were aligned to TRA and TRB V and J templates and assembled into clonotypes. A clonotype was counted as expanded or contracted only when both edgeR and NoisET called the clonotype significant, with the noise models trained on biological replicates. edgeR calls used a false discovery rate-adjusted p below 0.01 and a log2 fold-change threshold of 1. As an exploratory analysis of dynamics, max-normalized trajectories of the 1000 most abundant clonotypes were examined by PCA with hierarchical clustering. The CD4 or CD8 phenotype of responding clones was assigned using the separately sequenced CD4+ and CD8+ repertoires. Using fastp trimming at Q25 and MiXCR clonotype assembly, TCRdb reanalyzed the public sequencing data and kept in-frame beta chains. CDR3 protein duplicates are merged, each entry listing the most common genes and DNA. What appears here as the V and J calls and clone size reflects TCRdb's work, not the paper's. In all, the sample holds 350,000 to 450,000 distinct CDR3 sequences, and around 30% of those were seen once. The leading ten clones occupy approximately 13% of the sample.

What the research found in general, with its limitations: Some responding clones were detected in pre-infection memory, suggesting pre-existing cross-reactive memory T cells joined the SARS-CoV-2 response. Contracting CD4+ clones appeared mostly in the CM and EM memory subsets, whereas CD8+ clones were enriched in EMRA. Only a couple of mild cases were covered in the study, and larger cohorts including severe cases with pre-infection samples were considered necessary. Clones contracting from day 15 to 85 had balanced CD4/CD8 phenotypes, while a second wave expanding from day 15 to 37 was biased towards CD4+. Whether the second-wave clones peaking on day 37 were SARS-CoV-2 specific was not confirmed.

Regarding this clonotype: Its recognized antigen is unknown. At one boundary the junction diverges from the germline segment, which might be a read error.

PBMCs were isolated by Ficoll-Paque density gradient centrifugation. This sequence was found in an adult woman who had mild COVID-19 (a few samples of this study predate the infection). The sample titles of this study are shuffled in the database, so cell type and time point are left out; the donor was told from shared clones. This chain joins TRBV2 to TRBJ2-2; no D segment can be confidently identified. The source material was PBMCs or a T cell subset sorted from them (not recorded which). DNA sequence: TGTGCCAGCAGAGAAGAGCGAGCGAACACCGGGGAGCTGTTTTTT. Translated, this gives CASREERANTGELFF. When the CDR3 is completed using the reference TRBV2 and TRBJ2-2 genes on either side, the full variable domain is EPEVTQTPSHQVTQMGQEVILRCVPISNHLYFYWYRQILGQKVEFLVSFYNNEISEKSEIFDDQFSVERPDGSNFTLKIRSTKLEDSAMYFCASREERANTGELFFGEGSRLTVL.